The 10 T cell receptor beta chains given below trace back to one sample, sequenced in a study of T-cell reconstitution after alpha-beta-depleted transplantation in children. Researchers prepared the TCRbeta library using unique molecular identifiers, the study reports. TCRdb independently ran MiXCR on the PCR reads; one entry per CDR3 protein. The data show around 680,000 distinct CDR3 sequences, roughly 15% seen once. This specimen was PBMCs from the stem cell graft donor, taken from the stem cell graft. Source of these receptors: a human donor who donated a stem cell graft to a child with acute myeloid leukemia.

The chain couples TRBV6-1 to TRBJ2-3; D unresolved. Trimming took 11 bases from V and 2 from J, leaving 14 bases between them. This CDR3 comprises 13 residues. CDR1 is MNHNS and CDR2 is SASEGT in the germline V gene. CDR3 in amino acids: CASPCLPTDTQYF. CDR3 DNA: TGTGCCTCCCCGTGCCTCCCCACAGATACGCAGTATTTT.

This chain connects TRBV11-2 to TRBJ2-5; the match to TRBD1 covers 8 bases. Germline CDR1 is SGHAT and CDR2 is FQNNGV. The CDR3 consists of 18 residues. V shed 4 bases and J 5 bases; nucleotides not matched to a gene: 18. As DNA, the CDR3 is TGTGCCAGCAGCTCGCCTAGAGCGCGGACAGGGTTAGGCGAGACCCAGTACTTC. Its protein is CASSSPRARTGLGETQYF.

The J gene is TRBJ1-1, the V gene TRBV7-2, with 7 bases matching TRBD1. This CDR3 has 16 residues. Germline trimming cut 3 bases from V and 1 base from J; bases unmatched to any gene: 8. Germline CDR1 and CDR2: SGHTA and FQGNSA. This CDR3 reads CASSFFPRTGNTEAFF. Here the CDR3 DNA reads TGTGCCAGCAGCTTTTTTCCCCGGACAGGGAACACTGAAGCTTTCTTT.

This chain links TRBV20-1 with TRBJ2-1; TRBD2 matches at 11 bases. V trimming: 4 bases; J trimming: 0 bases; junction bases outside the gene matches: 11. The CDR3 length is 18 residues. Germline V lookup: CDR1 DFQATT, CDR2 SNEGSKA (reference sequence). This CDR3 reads CSATVLAGGRSSYNEQFF. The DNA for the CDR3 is TGCAGTGCTACTGTCCTAGCGGGGGGCCGGAGCTCCTACAATGAGCAGTTCTTC.

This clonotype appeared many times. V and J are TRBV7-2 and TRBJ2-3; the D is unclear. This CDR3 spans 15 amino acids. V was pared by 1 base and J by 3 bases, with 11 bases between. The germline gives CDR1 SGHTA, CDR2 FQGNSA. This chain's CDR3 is CASSLGQVLTDTQYF. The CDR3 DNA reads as TGTGCCAGCAGCTTAGGCCAGGTTTTAACAGATACGCAGTATTTT.

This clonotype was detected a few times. The DNA for the CDR3 is TGTGCCAGCAGCCAGGAGGGGGGGCGACTCACAGATACGCAGTATTTT. It codes for CASSQEGGRLTDTQYF. The chain carries TRBV7-2 and TRBJ2-3, with D possibly matching TRBD2 (7 bases). Deletions cut 5 bases from V and 2 bases from J, with 17 bases between. CDR3 length: 16 residues. Germline V gene sequence: CDR1 SGHTA, CDR2 FQGNSA. Using reference TRBV7-2 and TRBJ2-3 for the parts outside the CDR3, the full variable domain is GAGVSQSPSNKVTEKGKDVELRCDPISGHTALYWYRQSLGQGLEFLIYFQGNSAPDKSGLPSDRFSAERTGGSVSTLTIQRTQQEDSAVYLCASSQEGGRLTDTQYFGPGTRLTVL.

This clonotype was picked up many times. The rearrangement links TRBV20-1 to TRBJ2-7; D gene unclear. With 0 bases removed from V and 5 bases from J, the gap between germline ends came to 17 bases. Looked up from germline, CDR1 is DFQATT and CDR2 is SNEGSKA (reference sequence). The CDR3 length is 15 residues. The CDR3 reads CSARDDRATRNEQYF. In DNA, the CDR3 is TGCAGTGCTAGAGATGATAGGGCAACTCGGAACGAGCAGTACTTC.

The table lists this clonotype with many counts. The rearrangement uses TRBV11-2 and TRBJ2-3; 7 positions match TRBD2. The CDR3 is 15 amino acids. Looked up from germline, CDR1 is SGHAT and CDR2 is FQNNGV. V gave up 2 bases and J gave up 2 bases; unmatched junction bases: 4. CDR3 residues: CASSLSSGYTDTQYF. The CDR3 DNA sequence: TGTGCCAGCAGCTTATCTAGCGGTTACACAGATACGCAGTATTTT. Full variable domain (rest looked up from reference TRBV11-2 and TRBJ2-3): EAGVAQSPRYKIIEKRQSVAFWCNPISGHATLYWYQQILGQGPKLLIQFQNNGVVDDSQLPKDRFSAERLKGVDSTLKIQPAKLEDSAVYLCASSLSSGYTDTQYFGPGTRLTVL.

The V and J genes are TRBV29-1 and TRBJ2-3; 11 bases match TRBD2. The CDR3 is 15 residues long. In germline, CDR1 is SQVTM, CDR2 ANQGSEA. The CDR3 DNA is TGCGGTACCCCCATTAGCGGGGGGGTCACAGATACGCAGTATTTT. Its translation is CGTPISGGVTDTQYF.

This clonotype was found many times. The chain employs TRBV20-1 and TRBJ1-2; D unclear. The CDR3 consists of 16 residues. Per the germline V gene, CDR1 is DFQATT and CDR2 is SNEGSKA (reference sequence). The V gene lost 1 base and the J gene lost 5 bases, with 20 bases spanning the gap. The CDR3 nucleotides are TGCAGTGCTAGAGTGGGAAAGGCCACTATTTCTTATGGCTACACCTTC. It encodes CSARVGKATISYGYTF.